This TCR beta chain was retrieved from a study of CD8+ T cells in alopecia areata. Broader study findings: In lesional scalp, particularly from alopecia totalis/universalis, clonality was higher than in normal scalp.

Germline V CDR1 and CDR2: MDHEN, SYDVKM. V gave up 6 bases and J gave up 7 bases, with 16 bases separating them. The CDR3 sequence is 14 residues long. Reverse transcribed after extraction, RNA yielded cDNA as the sequencing template. Generated by immunoSEQ multiplex PCR, the TCRdb table keeps only in-frame clones and is missing some. The repertoire has about 110,000 clones, 50% to 60% of them found once; the top ten carry 20% to 30%. Separation by sorting yielded CD4+ and CD8+ T cells from PBMCs. In regard to this clone: The antigen remains undetermined.

The chain carries TRBV28 and TRBJ2-1, with D possibly matching TRBD2 (6 bases). The sequenced sample consisted of NKG2D-low CD8+ T cells sorted from blood. The sequence came from a human donor with alopecia areata. CDR3 in DNA: TGTGCCAGCAGACGCGGGACTTCGAGAAATGAGCAGTTCTTC. It codes for CASRRGTSRNEQFF.